This entry is about one T cell receptor (beta chain). Trimming took off 6 bases at V and 2 bases at J, with 18 bases between the two ends. This CDR3 is built from 16 residues. Germline V gene sequence: CDR1 LGHDT, CDR2 YNNKEL (reference sequence). The data were taken from a study of blood T cell repertoires in COVID-19. Some clones are missing from TCRdb's copy, which holds only in-frame ones; the method was immunoSEQ multiplex PCR. Among some 250,000 clones, approximately 85% were seen once, and the ten largest hold approximately 2%. Material: PBMCs or T cells enriched from blood (not recorded which). The source of this sequence is a woman between 50 and 59 years old who had recovered from COVID-19. The chain combines TRBV3-1 (or the pseudogene TRBV3-2) with TRBJ2-3; a possible D gene is TRBD2 (6 bases). The CDR3 here is CASRLNLAEATDTQYF. DNA for the CDR3: TGTGCCAGCAGGCTAAATTTAGCGGAAGCCACAGATACGCAGTATTTT.